This T cell receptor beta chain was captured in a study of regulatory T cells in long-lasting Graves disease. Overall study findings and caveats: A limited number of samples was an acknowledged limitation. Favored usage of TRBV28, TRBJ1-2 and TRBJ2-5 was recorded in persistent disease.

The sample's time point: newly diagnosed GD, antithyroid drugs for less than 3 months. Making the TCR library involved RNA that had been extracted from PBMCs. Blood from the periphery, approximately 10 milliliters in all, was drawn into EDTA tubes. Researchers made TCR beta libraries by using iRepertoire HTBI primers and running Arm-PCR on CDR3 regions. TCRdb reprocessed the multiplex PCR reads via MiXCR and lists one record per CDR3 protein. Of around 500,000 distinct CDR3 sequences in the sample, around 15% were seen once. The CDR3 has 12 residues. The germline V gene encodes CDR1 ENHRY and CDR2 SYGVKD. Trimming took 9 bases from V and 3 from J; bases not matched to a gene: 2. With regard to this clonotype: Its antigen remains unknown.

These data also featured in a second study, about T cells in Graves' hyperthyroidism and ophthalmopathy. Per that paper: Diagnostic decisions used clinical symptoms, serum thyroxine and TRAb, thyroid ultrasound and orbital computed tomography.

This TCR was recovered from a woman aged 40 to 65 with Graves disease. V gene TRBV10-3 combines with J gene TRBJ2-5; 9 bases are shared with TRBD2. The specimen comprised peripheral blood mononuclear cells (PBMCs), sampled at new diagnosis, from a patient treated with antithyroid drugs. CDR3 amino acids: CAIAGGEETQYF. The CDR3 nucleotides read TGTGCCATAGCGGGGGGCGAAGAGACCCAGTACTTC.